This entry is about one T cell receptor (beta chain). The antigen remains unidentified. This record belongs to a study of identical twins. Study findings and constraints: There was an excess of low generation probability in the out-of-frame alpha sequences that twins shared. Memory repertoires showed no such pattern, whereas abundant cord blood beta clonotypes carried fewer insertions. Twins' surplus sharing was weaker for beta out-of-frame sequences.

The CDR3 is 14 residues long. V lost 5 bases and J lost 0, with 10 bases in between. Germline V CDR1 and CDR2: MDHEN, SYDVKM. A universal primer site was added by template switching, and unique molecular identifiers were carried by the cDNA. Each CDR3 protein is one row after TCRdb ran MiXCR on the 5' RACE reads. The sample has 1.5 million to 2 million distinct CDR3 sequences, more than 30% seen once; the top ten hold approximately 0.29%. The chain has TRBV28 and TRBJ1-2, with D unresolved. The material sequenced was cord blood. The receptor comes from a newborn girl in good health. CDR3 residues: CASSRIGANYGYTF. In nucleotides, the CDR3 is TGTGCCAGCAGTCGCATAGGTGCTAACTATGGCTACACCTTC.